Listed below are T cell receptor beta chains from one sample, sequenced in a study of T cell responses to AZD1222 COVID-19 vaccine. Here immunoSEQ multiplex PCR was the method, and the copy in TCRdb shows in-frame clones only, minus some. The sample lists about 130,000 clones; roughly nine tenths were seen once. Sequenced material: peripheral blood, taken on day 0 of AZD1222 vaccination. The receptors were gathered from an adult in good health. CDR3s include the opening cysteine and the closing phenylalanine or tryptophan. D genes are given only for firm matches.

>TRBV3-1/TRBV3-2|TRBD1|TRBJ1-1
TGTGCCAGCAGCGCGGGACAGGTCGTTGCGGAAGCTTTCTTT
CASSAGQVVAEAFF
>TRBV19|NA|TRBJ1-3
TGTGCCAGTAGTATAGGGCAGAATGTTTCTGGAAACACCATATATTTT
CASSIGQNVSGNTIYF
>TRBV10-3|NA|TRBJ1-1
TGTGCCATCAGTGTTCGGGTTGACACTGAAGCTTTCTTT
CAISVRVDTEAFF
>TRBV19|TRBD1|TRBJ1-1
TGTGCCAGTAGTATCAACAGGGGGACGGCTTTCTTT
CASSINRGTAFF
>TRBV7-8|NA|TRBJ2-7
TGTGCCAGCAGCTTGAGGACAGTCCTTTACGAGCAGTACTTC
CASSLRTVLYEQYF
>TRBV7-9|NA|TRBJ1-3
TGTGCCAGCAGCTCGTCTGTTCAGGGGTGGACCATATATTTT
CASSSSVQGWTIYF
>TRBV4-3|TRBD1|TRBJ2-3
TGCGCCAGCAGCCAAGCCCGACAGGGGTTCACAGATACGCAGTATTTT
CASSQARQGFTDTQYF
>TRBV12-5|NA|TRBJ1-2
TGTGCTAGTGGTTTGGTTGGGGCCAGCGTGTACTCTGGCTACACCTTC
CASGLVGASVYSGYTF
>TRBV5-6|TRBD1|TRBJ1-2
TGTGCCAGCAGCTTGGAACAGGGGATTAGCTATGGCTACACCTTC
CASSLEQGISYGYTF
>TRBV15|TRBD1|TRBJ1-2
TGTGCCACCAGCAGAGATCCGGGGGACAGCATTTATGGCTACACCTTC
CATSRDPGDSIYGYTF
>TRBV7-9|NA|TRBJ2-1
TGTGCCAGCAGCTTACACCGGGAGAATGAGCAGTTCTTC
CASSLHRENEQFF
>TRBV7-8|NA|TRBJ1-6
TGTGCCAGCAGCTCCGGACACAATTCACCCCTCCACTTT
CASSSGHNSPLHF
>TRBV7-3|NA|TRBJ2-7
TGTGCCAGCAGCTTAGGTAGCAGGGACGAGCAGTACTTC
CASSLGSRDEQYF
>TRBV19|NA|TRBJ1-1
TGTGCCAGTAGCCTACTTGGCCTCACTGAAGCTTTCTTT
CASSLLGLTEAFF
>TRBV27|TRBD1|TRBJ1-6
TGTGCCAGCAACCCGAGGACAGGGAGCAATTCACCCCTCCACTTT
CASNPRTGSNSPLHF
>TRBV23-1|NA|TRBJ1-6
TGCGCCAGCAGGAACGCCCTCCCCCGGTATAATTCACCCCTCCACTTT
CASRNALPRYNSPLHF
>TRBV19|NA|TRBJ2-1
TGTGCCAGTAGTTTCACGACTAGAAATGAGCAGTTCTTC
CASSFTTRNEQFF
>TRBV13|TRBD1|TRBJ1-2
TGTGCCAGCAGCCCCCGGACAGGTTTAAACTATGGCTACACCTTC
CASSPRTGLNYGYTF
>TRBV7-9|NA|TRBJ1-2
TGTGCCAGCAGCTTAGCGATGGGGACTAACTATGGCTACACCTTC
CASSLAMGTNYGYTF
>TRBV27|NA|TRBJ1-4
TGTGCCAGCAGTTCCAAAAATGTGCATCGGGCTTGGGAAAAACTGTTTTTT
CASSSKNVHRAWEKLFF
>TRBV29-1|NA|TRBJ2-2
TGCAGCGTGAGACAGGCGTACACCGGGGAGCTGTTTTTT
CSVRQAYTGELFF
>TRBV7-2|NA|TRBJ1-2
TGTGCCAGCAGCTTACGGGACATAGGATATGGCTACACCTTC
CASSLRDIGYGYTF
>TRBV5-4|NA|TRBJ1-2
TGTGCCAGCAGCTTGGAGGCAGCCAATGGCTACACCTTC
CASSLEAANGYTF